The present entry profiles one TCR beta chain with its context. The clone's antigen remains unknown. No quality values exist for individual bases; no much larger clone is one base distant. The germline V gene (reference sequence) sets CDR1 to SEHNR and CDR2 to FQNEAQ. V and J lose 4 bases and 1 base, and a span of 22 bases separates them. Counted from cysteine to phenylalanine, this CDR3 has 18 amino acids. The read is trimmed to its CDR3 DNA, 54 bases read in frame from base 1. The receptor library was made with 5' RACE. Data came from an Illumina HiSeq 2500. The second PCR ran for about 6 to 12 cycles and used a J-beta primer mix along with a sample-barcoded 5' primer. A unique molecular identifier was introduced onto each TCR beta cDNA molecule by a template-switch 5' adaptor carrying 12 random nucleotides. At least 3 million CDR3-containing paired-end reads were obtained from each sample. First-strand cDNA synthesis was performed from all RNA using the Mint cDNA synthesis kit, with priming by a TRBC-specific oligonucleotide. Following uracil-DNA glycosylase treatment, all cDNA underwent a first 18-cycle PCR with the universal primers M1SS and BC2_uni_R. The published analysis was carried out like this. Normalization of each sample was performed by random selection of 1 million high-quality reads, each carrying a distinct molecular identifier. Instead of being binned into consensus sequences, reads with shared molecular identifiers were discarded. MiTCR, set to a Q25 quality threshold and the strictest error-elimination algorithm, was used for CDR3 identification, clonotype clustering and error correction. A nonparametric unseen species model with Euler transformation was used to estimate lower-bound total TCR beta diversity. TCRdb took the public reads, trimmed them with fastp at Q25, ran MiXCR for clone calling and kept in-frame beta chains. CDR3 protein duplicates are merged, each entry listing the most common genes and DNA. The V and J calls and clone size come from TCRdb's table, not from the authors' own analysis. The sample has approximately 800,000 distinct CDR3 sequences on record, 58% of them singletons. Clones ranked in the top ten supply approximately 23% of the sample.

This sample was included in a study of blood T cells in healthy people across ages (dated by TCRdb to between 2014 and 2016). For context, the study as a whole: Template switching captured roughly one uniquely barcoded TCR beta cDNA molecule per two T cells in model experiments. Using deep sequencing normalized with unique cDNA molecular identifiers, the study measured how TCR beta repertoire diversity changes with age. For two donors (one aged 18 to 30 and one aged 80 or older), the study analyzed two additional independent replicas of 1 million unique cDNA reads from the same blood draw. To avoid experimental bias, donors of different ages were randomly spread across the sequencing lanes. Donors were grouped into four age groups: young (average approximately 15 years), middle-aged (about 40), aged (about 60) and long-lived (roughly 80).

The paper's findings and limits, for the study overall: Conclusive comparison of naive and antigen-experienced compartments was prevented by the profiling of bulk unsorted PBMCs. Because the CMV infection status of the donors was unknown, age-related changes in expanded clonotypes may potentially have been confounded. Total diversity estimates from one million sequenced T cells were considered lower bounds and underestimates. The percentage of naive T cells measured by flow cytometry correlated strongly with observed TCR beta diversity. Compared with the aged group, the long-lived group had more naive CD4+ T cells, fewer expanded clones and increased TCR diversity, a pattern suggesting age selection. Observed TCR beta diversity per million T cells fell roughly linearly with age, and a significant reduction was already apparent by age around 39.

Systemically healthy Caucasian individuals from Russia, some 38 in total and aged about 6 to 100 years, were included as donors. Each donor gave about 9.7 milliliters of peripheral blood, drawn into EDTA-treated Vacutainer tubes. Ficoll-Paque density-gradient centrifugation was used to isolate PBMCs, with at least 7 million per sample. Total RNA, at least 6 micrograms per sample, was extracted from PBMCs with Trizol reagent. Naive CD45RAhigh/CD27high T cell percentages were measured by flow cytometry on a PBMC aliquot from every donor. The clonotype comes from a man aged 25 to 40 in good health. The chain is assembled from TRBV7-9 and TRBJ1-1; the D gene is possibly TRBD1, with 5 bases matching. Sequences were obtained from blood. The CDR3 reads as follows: CASSSWDGTTRGNTEAFF. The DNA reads TGTGCCAGCAGCTCTTGGGACGGAACTACCCGAGGGAACACTGAAGCTTTCTTT.